This T cell receptor beta chain originates from a study of vaccination effects on CD4 cells after COVID-19. Study in general: After the second dose, samples were taken at median day 72.

V lost 2 bases to trimming and J lost 7 bases, with 17 bases between them. Germline CDR1 reads GTSNPN; CDR2 reads SVGIG (reference sequence). This CDR3 has 15 amino acids. Here immunoSEQ multiplex PCR was the method, and the copy in TCRdb shows in-frame clones only, minus some. The repertoire includes about 46,000 clones, around three quarters of them detected once, and roughly 15% sits in the top ten. Study-wide results and caveats: Infection- and vaccine-induced clones contracted markedly late after vaccination.

In the ViraFEST assay, antigen-specific CD4+ clonotypes were identified by expansion after peptide-pool stimulation. Following 10 days of culture, CD4+ T cells were isolated. Of the BNT162b2 and mRNA-1273 vaccines, participants received two doses of one or the other. For this clone: As yet, its antigen is unknown.

Source: CD4+ T cells from PBMCs cultured with HCoV-OC43 spike peptides, taken after COVID-19 vaccination. Subset described: HCoV-OC43 spike overlapping peptide pool stimulation. This sequence joins TRBV30 and TRBJ1-4; D is unresolved. This clonotype was sampled from a human donor who received a COVID-19 vaccine. In nucleotides, the CDR3 is TGTGCCTGGAGTCGACCTCGAAGGGAGGGTGAAAAACTGTTTTTT. It encodes CAWSRPRREGEKLFF.